This TCR beta chain derives from a study of Graves' ophthalmopathy and Graves' hyperthyroidism. The overall study: Pretreatment peripheral blood was obtained at initial diagnosis. Whole-study findings and limits: The 13-signature model separated ophthalmopathy from stable hyperthyroidism at over 85% sensitivity and roughly 80% specificity. Also, most clonotypes expanded in the thyroid above 0.001 frequency appeared in blood.

This clonotype was picked up a small number of times. Its antigen is unidentified. CDR1 is SGDLS and CDR2 is YYNGEE in the germline V gene. This CDR3 region has 15 residues. The V and J ends lost 2 bases and 6 bases, in that order; junction bases with no gene match: 7. The study excluded patients with other autoimmune diseases, uncontrolled infections, pregnancy or lactation. The authors amplified TCR beta CDR3 regions, and they did so from RNA transcripts for repertoire sequencing. Investigators did first-round RT-PCR with HTBI primers, then second-round multiplex PCR. TCRdb reprocessed the multiplex PCR reads with MiXCR, giving one entry per CDR3 protein. The table lists hundreds of thousands of distinct CDR3 sequences, 20% to 25% of them singletons, with more than 5.5% in the top ten.

This chain uses TRBV9 with TRBJ2-7; 11 nucleotides align to TRBD1. Sequenced sample: peripheral blood. The TCR sequence derives from a woman aged 18-29 years with stable Graves' hyperthyroidism. Some clones in this sample may be carry-over from other donors' samples. For the CDR3, the DNA is TGTGCCAGCAGCGTGAGGACAGGGGGCGGCGTCGAGCAGTACTTC. Translating it yields CASSVRTGGGVEQYF.